Below, 19 T cell receptor beta chains from the same sample are listed, as sequenced in a study of blood T cell repertoires in COVID-19. The data were produced by immunoSEQ multiplex PCR, yet TCRdb's version contains in-frame clones alone and is incomplete. The sample lists about 190,000 clones, less than 90% seen once, with 1.1% in the top ten. Sequencing input: peripheral blood. These receptors were obtained from a man aged 30 to 39 with acute or convalescent COVID-19.

V is TRBV15 and J is TRBJ1-2; possibly TRBD1 for D (6 bases). V lost 1 base and J lost 7, with 16 bases in between. The CDR3 sequence is 15 residues long. Per germline, CDR1 LNHNV and CDR2 YYDKDF (reference sequence). As DNA, the CDR3 is TGTGCCACCAGCAGAGCCGGGACAAGGTCAGGTGGCTACACCTTC. It yields the protein CATSRAGTRSGGYTF.

The V and J genes are TRBV10-3 and TRBJ2-1; 13 bases are a match to TRBD2. The CDR3 sequence is 14 residues long. Trimming cost V 10 bases and J 5 bases; bases outside gene matches: 5. Germline V gene data show CDR1 as ENHRY and CDR2 as SYGVKD. As DNA, the CDR3 is TGTGCCAGCGAGGGACTAGCGGGGCACAATGAGCAGTTCTTC. Its protein product is CASEGLAGHNEQFF.

J is TRBJ1-6 and V is TRBV28; 9 positions match TRBD1. V dropped 2 bases and J dropped 7; count of bases not matched to a gene: 9. Germline V gene data show CDR1 as MDHEN and CDR2 as SYDVKM. CDR3 length: 17 residues. The CDR3 DNA is TGTGCCAGCAGTTTAGGGGGTGGGGACAGGGTAAATTCACCCCTCCACTTT. This translates into CASSLGGGDRVNSPLHF.

This chain joins TRBV6-5 and TRBJ2-7; 8 positions agree with TRBD1. The germline CDR1 and CDR2 sequences are MNHEY and SVGAGI. V shed 5 bases, J shed 9 bases, and the junction held 15 bases outside the gene matches. The CDR3 length is 15 residues. This CDR3 reads CASSPRDRRPTRQYF. The CDR3 DNA sequence: TGTGCCAGCAGTCCCCGGGACAGGAGACCCACTAGGCAGTACTTC.

The rearrangement links TRBV15 to TRBJ1-3; maybe TRBD1 (5 bases). The V and J ends lost 0 bases and 3 bases respectively, with 9 bases between them. Germline V gene sequence: CDR1 LNHNV, CDR2 YYDKDF (reference sequence). This CDR3 contains 15 residues. CDR3 amino acids: CATSRDSTGGNTIYF. The CDR3 DNA reads as TGTGCCACCAGCAGAGATTCCACAGGTGGAAACACCATATATTTT.

CDR3 loop: CASSEWLAPTYEQYF. As DNA, the CDR3 is TGTGCCAGCAGTGAATGGCTAGCCCCCACCTACGAGCAGTACTTC. V gene TRBV6-1 combines with J gene TRBJ2-7; TRBD2 might be the D (5 bases). CDR1 is MNHNS and CDR2 is SASEGT in the germline V gene. The V and J ends lost 2 bases and 2 bases respectively, with 13 bases between them. CDR3 length: 15 residues.

The V call is TRBV11-2, the J call TRBJ1-1; D unclear. The CDR3 is 14 amino acids. V was clipped by 5 bases and J by 4 bases, with 14 bases between them. CDR1 and CDR2 (germline): SGHAT, FQNNGV. CDR3: CASSPIRSSTEAFF. CDR3 in DNA: TGTGCCAGCAGCCCGATTCGGTCGTCCACTGAAGCTTTCTTT.

The J gene is TRBJ1-2, the V gene TRBV5-8; TRBD1 might be the D (6 bases). With 4 bases removed from V and 9 bases from J, the gap between germline ends came to 19 bases. The CDR3 is made up of 14 amino acids. In germline, CDR1 is SGHTS, CDR2 YDEGEE. CDR3 DNA: TGTGCCAGCAGCCTCAGGGGTTTGCCCCAGAGCTACACCTTC. Its protein product is CASSLRGLPQSYTF. Together with reference TRBV5-8 and TRBJ1-2, the CDR3 gives the full variable domain: EAGVTQSPTHLIKTRGQQATLRCSPISGHTSVYWYQQALGLGLQFLLWYDEGEERNRGNFPPRFSGRQFPNYSSELNVNALELEDSALYLCASSLRGLPQSYTFGSGTRLTVV.

This clone was seen just once. The chain combines TRBV6-1 with TRBJ2-1; TRBD2 matches at 8 bases. The CDR3 totals 16 residues. From germline, CDR1 is MNHNS and CDR2 SASEGT. With 2 bases clipped from V and 2 bases from J, the junction kept 5 bases outside the gene matches. The CDR3 region is CASSEWGSGAYNEQFF. CDR3 sequence (DNA): TGTGCCAGCAGTGAATGGGGTAGCGGGGCCTACAATGAGCAGTTCTTC.

V is TRBV6-1 and J is TRBJ2-3; possibly TRBD1 for D (5 bases). The ends were cut back, 1 base at V and 6 bases at J, with 11 bases in the middle. CDR3 length: 14 amino acids. Germline assignment: CDR1 MNHNS and CDR2 SASEGT. The chain's CDR3 is CASSEGAGPDTQYF. The CDR3 DNA is TGTGCCAGCAGTGAAGGGGCAGGGCCGGATACGCAGTATTTT.

The chain couples TRBV3-1 (or the pseudogene TRBV3-2) to TRBJ2-3; a possible D gene is TRBD1 (6 bases). CDR1 LGHDT and CDR2 YNNKEL come from the germline V gene (reference sequence). CDR3 length: 15 amino acids. The ends were cut back, 3 bases at V and 0 bases at J, with 10 bases in the middle. As DNA, the CDR3 is TGTGCCAGCAGCCATCAGGGGCCTAGCACAGATACGCAGTATTTT. Amino acid sequence: CASSHQGPSTDTQYF.

The chain is built from TRBV3-1 (or the pseudogene TRBV3-2) and TRBJ2-1; the D is unclear. The CDR3 extends over 12 amino acids. In germline, CDR1 is LGHDT, CDR2 YNNKEL (reference sequence). The ends were cut back, 4 bases at V and 5 bases at J, with 6 bases in the middle. CDR3 in DNA: TGTGCCAGCAGCCTTGGGCACAATGAGCAGTTCTTC. Its translation is CASSLGHNEQFF.

The chain is built from TRBV13 and TRBJ2-3; TRBD1 matches 9 bases. The CDR3 contains 15 residues. Germline values: CDR1 PRHDT, CDR2 FYEKMQ (reference sequence). J was trimmed by 5 bases and V by 8 bases; bases with no gene match: 11. In DNA form, the CDR3 reads TGTGCCAGCTTTCGGTGGGGACAGGGAGAAGATACGCAGTATTTT. Its protein product is CASFRWGQGEDTQYF.

This clone was seen repeatedly, ten times or more. This chain joins TRBV6-1 and TRBJ2-1, with D possibly being TRBD2 (6 bases). The CDR3 contains 14 residues. V lost 0 bases and J 3 bases, leaving 6 bases between the germline ends. Germline values: CDR1 MNHNS, CDR2 SASEGT. DNA of the CDR3: TGTGCCAGCAGTGAAGCGGGGGGCTACAATGAGCAGTTCTTC. This sequence encodes CASSEAGGYNEQFF.

DNA for the CDR3: TGTGCCTGGAGTTACTACAGGGGAGGAGATGGCTACACCTTC. The encoded protein is CAWSYYRGGDGYTF. The chain combines TRBV30 with TRBJ1-2, with TRBD1 matching 7 bases. In germline, CDR1 is GTSNPN, CDR2 SVGIG (reference sequence). The V and J ends lost 2 bases and 6 bases, in that order; junction bases with no gene match: 9. The CDR3 runs 14 residues.

CDR3 region: CASSPLGTSEADTQYF. CDR3 nucleotides: TGTGCCAGCTCACCTCTTGGGACTAGCGAGGCAGATACGCAGTATTTT. The J gene is TRBJ2-3, the V gene TRBV18; 10 bases fit TRBD2. CDR3 length equals 16 residues. Germline values: CDR1 KGHSH, CDR2 LQKENI. Trimming removed 3 bases from V and 4 bases from J; junction bases left unmatched: 7.

The rearrangement joins TRBV2 to TRBJ1-4; D is ambiguous. This CDR3 spans 14 amino acids. Per germline, CDR1 SNHLY and CDR2 FYNNEI. V lost 5 bases and J lost 3, with 10 bases in between. CDR3 sequence reads: CASSPTRANEKLFF. The CDR3 DNA follows: TGTGCCAGCAGTCCTACGAGGGCTAATGAAAAACTGTTTTTT. Combining the CDR3 with reference TRBV2 and TRBJ1-4 gives the whole variable domain EPEVTQTPSHQVTQMGQEVILRCVPISNHLYFYWYRQILGQKVEFLVSFYNNEISEKSEIFDDQFSVERPDGSNFTLKIRSTKLEDSAMYFCASSPTRANEKLFFGSGTQLSVL.

V and J are TRBV3-1 (or the pseudogene TRBV3-2) and TRBJ2-7; TRBD1 aligns across 7 bases. Germline loops: CDR1 LGHDT, CDR2 YNNKEL (reference sequence). This CDR3 region has 15 residues. Trimming removed 3 bases from V and 3 bases from J; junction bases left unmatched: 8. CDR3 nucleotides: TGTGCCAGCAGCCACCCCGGGACAGTGAACTACGAGCAGTACTTC. Translation gives CASSHPGTVNYEQYF.

The chain is built from TRBV2 and TRBJ2-1, with 10 bases aligning to TRBD2. The length of the CDR3 is 15 residues. Per the germline V gene, CDR1 is SNHLY and CDR2 is FYNNEI. V shed 0 bases and J 11 bases; nucleotides not matched to a gene: 7. DNA of the CDR3: TGTGCCAGCAGTGAAGCGCGTACTAGCGGGAATCAGCAGTTCTTC. Translated, it gives CASSEARTSGNQQFF.